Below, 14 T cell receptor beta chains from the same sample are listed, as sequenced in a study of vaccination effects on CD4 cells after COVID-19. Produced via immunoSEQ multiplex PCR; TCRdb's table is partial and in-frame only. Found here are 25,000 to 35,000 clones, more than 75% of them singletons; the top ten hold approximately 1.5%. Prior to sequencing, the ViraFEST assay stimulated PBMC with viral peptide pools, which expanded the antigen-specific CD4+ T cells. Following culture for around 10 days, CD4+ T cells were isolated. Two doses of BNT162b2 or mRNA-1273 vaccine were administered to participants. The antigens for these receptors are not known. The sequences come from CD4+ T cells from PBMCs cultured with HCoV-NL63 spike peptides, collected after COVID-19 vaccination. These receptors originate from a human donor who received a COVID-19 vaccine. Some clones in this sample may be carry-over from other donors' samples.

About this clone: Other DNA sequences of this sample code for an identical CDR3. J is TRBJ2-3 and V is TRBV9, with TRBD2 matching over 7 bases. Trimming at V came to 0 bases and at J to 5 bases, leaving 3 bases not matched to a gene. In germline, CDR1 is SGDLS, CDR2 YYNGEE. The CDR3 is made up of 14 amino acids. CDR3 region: CASSVASGGDTQYF. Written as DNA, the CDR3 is TGTGCCAGCAGCGTAGCTTCGGGGGGAGATACGCAGTATTTT.

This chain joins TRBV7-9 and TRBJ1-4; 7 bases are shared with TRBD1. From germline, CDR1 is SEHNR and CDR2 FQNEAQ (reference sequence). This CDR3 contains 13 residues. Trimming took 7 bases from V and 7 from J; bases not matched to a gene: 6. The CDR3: CASNARGVEKLFF. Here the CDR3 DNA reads TGTGCCAGCAACGCCAGGGGGGTTGAAAAACTGTTTTTT.

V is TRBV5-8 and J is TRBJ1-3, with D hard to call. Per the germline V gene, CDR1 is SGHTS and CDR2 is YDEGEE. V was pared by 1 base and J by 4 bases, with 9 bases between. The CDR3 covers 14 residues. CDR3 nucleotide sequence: TGTGCCAGCAGCTTGAGAGGGTTCGGAAACACCATATATTTT. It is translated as CASSLRGFGNTIYF.

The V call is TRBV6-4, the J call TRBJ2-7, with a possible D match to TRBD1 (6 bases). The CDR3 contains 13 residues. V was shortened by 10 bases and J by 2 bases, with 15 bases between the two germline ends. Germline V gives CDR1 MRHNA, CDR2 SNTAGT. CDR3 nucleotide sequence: TGTGCCACCACAGGGCAGGCGACCTACGAGCAGTACGTC. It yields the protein CATTGQATYEQYV.

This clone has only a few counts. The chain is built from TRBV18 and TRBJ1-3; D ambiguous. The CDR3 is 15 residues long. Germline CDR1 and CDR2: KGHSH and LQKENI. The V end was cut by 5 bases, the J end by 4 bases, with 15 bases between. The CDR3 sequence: CASSATQHEGNTIYF. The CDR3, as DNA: TGTGCCAGCTCAGCAACACAGCACGAGGGAAACACCATATATTTT.

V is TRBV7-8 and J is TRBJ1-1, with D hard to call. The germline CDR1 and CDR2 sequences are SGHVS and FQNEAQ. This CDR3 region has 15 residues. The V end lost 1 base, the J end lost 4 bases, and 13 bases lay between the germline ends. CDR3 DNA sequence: TGTGCCAGCAGCTTAGAAGGCAGCGTTTCCACTGAAGCTTTCTTT. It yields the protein CASSLEGSVSTEAFF.

CDR3 DNA: TGCGCCAGCAGCTTTTCTCACAGTTCTAACTATGGCTACACCTTC. This gives the protein CASSFSHSSNYGYTF. The chain carries TRBV5-1 and TRBJ1-2; D gene ambiguous. CDR3 size: 15 residues. Looked up from germline, CDR1 is SGHRS and CDR2 is YFSETQ. V gave up 2 bases and J gave up 0 bases, with 11 bases separating them.

The CDR3 region has the DNA TGTGCCAGCTCAGGCCGACAGGGACTCCCTGATACGCAGTATTTT. Its protein is CASSGRQGLPDTQYF. This chain joins TRBV18 and TRBJ2-3; D is perhaps TRBD1 (7 bases). The CDR3 has 15 amino acids. In germline, CDR1 is KGHSH, CDR2 LQKENI. V was shortened by 5 bases and J by 6 bases, with 18 bases between the two germline ends.

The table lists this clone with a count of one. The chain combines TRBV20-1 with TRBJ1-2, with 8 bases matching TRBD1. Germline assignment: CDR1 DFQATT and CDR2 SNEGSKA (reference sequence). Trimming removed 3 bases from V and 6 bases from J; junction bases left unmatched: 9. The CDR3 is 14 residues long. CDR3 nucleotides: TGCAGTGCTAGTTCAGGGACAGGTGGCCATGGCTACACCTTC. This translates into CSASSGTGGHGYTF.

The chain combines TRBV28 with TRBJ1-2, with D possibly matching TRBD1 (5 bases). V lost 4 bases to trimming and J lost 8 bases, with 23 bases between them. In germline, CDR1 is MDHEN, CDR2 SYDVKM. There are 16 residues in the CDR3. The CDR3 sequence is CASSYGATFSFMGYTF. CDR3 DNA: TGTGCCAGCAGTTATGGGGCCACATTTTCCTTTATGGGCTACACCTTC.

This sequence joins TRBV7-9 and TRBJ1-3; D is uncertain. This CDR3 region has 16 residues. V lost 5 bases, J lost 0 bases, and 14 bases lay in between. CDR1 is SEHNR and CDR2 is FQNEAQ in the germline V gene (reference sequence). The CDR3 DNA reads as TGTGCCAGCAGCACTTACCCGGGAAGCTCTGGAAACACCATATATTTT. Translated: CASSTYPGSSGNTIYF.

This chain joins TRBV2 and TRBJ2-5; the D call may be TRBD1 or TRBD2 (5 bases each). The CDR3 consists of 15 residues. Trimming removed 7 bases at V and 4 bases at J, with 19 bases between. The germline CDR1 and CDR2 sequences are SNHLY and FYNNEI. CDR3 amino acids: CASTPTRDPRETQYF. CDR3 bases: TGTGCCAGCACTCCAACCCGGGACCCCAGAGAGACCCAGTACTTC.

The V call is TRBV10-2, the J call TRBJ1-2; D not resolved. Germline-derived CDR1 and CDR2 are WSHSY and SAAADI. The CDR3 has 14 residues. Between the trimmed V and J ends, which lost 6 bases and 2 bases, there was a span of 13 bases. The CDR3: CASSPLSRNYGYTF. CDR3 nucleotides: TGCGCCAGCAGCCCTTTATCCAGAAACTATGGCTACACCTTC.

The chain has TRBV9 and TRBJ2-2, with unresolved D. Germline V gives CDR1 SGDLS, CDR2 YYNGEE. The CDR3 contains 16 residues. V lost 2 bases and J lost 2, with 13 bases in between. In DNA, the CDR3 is TGTGCCAGCAGCGTGAGGCCGGATTCTAACACCGGGGAGCTGTTTTTT. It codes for CASSVRPDSNTGELFF.